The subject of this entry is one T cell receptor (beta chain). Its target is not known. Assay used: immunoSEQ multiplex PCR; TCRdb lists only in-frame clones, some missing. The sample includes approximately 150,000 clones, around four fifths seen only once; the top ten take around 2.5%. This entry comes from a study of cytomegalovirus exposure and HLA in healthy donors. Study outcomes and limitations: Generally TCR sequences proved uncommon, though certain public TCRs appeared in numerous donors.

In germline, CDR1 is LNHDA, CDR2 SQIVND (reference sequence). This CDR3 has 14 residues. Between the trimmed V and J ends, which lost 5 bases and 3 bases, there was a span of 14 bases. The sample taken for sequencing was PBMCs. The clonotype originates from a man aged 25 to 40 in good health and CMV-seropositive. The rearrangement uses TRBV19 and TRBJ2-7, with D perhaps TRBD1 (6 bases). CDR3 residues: CASSFSGTSYEQYF. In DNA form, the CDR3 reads TGTGCCAGTAGTTTTTCCGGGACAAGCTACGAGCAGTACTTC.